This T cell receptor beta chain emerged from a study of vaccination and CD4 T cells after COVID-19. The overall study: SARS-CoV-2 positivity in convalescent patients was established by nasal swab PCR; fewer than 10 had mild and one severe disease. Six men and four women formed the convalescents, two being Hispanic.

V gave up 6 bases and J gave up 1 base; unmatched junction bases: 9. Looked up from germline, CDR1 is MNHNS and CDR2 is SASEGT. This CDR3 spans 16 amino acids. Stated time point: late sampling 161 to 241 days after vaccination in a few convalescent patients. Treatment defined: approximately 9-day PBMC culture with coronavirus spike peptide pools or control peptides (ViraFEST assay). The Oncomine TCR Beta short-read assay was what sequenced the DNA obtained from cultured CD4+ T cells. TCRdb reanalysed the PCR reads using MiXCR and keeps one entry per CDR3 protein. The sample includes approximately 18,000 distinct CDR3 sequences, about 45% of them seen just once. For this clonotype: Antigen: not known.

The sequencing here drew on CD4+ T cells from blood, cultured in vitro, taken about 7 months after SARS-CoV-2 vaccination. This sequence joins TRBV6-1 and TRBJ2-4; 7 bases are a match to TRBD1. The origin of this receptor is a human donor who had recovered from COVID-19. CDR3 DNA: TGTGCCAGCAGGAGCCAGGGGGTCGATGCCAAAAACATTCAGTACTTC. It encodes CASRSQGVDAKNIQYF.